Below are 16 T cell receptor beta chains sequenced from a single sample in a study of PD-1 blockade in classical Hodgkin lymphoma. Brentuximab vedotin exposure varied, and every patient relapsed after autologous stem cell transplantation. Profiled with immunoSEQ multiplex PCR; TCRdb holds only in-frame clones, not every one. Here the sample spans around 13,000 clones, 90% to 95% being singletons. Sample: peripheral blood mononuclear cells (PBMCs), taken at baseline. These receptors came from a human donor with classical Hodgkin lymphoma.

This clone was seen once. The chain joins TRBV12-5 to TRBJ1-2; possibly TRBD1 for D (6 bases). Germline CDR1 reads LGHNT; CDR2 reads FRNRAP. The CDR3 extends over 16 amino acids. V gave up 0 bases and J gave up 4 bases, with 15 bases separating them. The CDR3 here is CASGLVRGGGGYGYTF. In nucleotides, the CDR3 is TGTGCTAGTGGTTTGGTACGAGGAGGGGGGGGCTATGGCTACACCTTC.

Comments on this clone: This sample includes further DNA sequences coding for the same CDR3. The V and J genes are TRBV2 and TRBJ2-5; D possibly corresponds to TRBD1 (6 bases). Germline V gene sequence: CDR1 SNHLY, CDR2 FYNNEI. The CDR3 contains 15 residues. V lost 6 bases and J lost 6, with 20 bases in between. The CDR3 bases are TGTGCCAGCAGCAAACCCCTGACAGGCATCCAGACCCAGTACTTC. It yields the protein CASSKPLTGIQTQYF.

This chain uses TRBV27 with TRBJ2-2; D remains ambiguous. V was trimmed by 2 bases and J by 1 base, leaving 5 bases between them. Germline CDR1 MNHEY, CDR2 SMNVEV (reference sequence). The CDR3 runs to 14 residues. CDR3 in DNA: TGTGCCAGCAGTTTACAAGTGAACACCGGGGAGCTGTTTTTT. Translated, it gives CASSLQVNTGELFF.

J is TRBJ2-7 and V is TRBV6-1; TRBD2 matches 10 bases. CDR1 and CDR2 from the germline V gene are MNHNS and SASEGT. This CDR3 is built from 14 residues. Trimming at V came to 6 bases and at J to 0 bases, leaving 2 bases not matched to a gene. The DNA for the CDR3 is TGTGCCAGCAGACTAGCGGGGAGCTCCTACGAGCAGTACTTC. Translating gives CASRLAGSSYEQYF.

The gene calls are TRBV15 and TRBJ2-3; D is unclear. Germline CDR1 is LNHNV and CDR2 is YYDKDF (reference sequence). The V end lost 0 bases, the J end lost 0 bases, and 10 bases lay between the germline ends. The CDR3 is 16 amino acids. The CDR3: CATSREGMGSTDTQYF. In DNA form, the CDR3 reads TGTGCCACCAGCAGAGAGGGGATGGGTAGCACAGATACGCAGTATTTT.

The gene calls are TRBV30 and TRBJ1-6, with D unresolved. This CDR3 region has 13 residues. V shed 5 bases and J shed 5 bases, with 10 bases lying between them. Germline V CDR1 and CDR2: GTSNPN, SVGIG (reference sequence). CDR3 amino acids: CAWGVGDNSPLHF. In DNA, the CDR3 is TGTGCCTGGGGGGTAGGTGATAATTCACCCCTCCACTTT. Complete variable domain (other parts from reference TRBV30 and TRBJ1-6): SQTIHQWPATLVQPVGSPLSLECTVEGTSNPNLYWYRQAAGRGLQLLFYSVGIGQISSEVPQNLSASRPQDRQFILSSKKLLLSDSGFYLCAWGVGDNSPLHFGNGTRLTVT.

The rearrangement links TRBV6-6 to TRBJ2-7; 9 nucleotides agree with TRBD1. CDR3 length: 15 amino acids. With 5 bases clipped from V and 3 bases from J, the junction kept 8 bases outside the gene matches. Germline V gives CDR1 MNHNY, CDR2 SVGAGI (reference sequence). CDR3 sequence: CASSDFVTGGYEQYF. The CDR3 nucleotides are TGTGCCAGCAGTGACTTTGTGACAGGGGGCTACGAGCAGTACTTC.

J is TRBJ1-5 and V is TRBV7-9, with D uncertain. The CDR3 runs 12 residues. Germline assignment: CDR1 SEHNR and CDR2 FQNEAQ (reference sequence). Trimming stripped 3 bases from V and 6 bases from J, with 6 bases between. The CDR3 here is CASSFPAQPQHF. CDR3 nucleotides: TGTGCCAGCAGCTTTCCTGCTCAGCCCCAGCATTTT.

The chain carries TRBV29-1 and TRBJ2-7; 14 bases line up with TRBD2. The CDR3 is 16 residues long. The germline V gene encodes CDR1 SQVTM and CDR2 ANQGSEA. V gave up 3 bases and J gave up 0 bases; unmatched junction bases: 4. The CDR3 DNA sequence: TGCAGCGTTGAGGGGACTAGCGGGGGTGACTCCTACGAGCAGTACTTC. It encodes CSVEGTSGGDSYEQYF.

This chain uses TRBV9 with TRBJ2-1; 9 positions agree with TRBD2. V was clipped by 0 bases and J by 7 bases; unmatched bases: 5. There are 15 residues in the CDR3. Germline CDR1 SGDLS, CDR2 YYNGEE. The CDR3 sequence is CASSVGQTSGNEQFF. CDR3 sequence (DNA): TGTGCCAGCAGCGTAGGTCAGACTAGCGGTAATGAGCAGTTCTTC.

The chain is built from TRBV6-1 and TRBJ1-5, with TRBD1 matching 9 bases. Germline trimming cut 0 bases from V and 4 bases from J; bases unmatched to any gene: 1. Germline CDR1 is MNHNS and CDR2 is SASEGT. This CDR3 comprises 15 residues. The CDR3 DNA reads as TGTGCCAGCAGTGAAGCGACAGGGGGAAATCAGCCCCAGCATTTT. Protein: CASSEATGGNQPQHF.

The rearrangement links TRBV5-1 to TRBJ2-2; D ambiguous. Trimming removed 5 bases from V and 3 bases from J, with 8 bases in between. In germline, CDR1 is SGHRS, CDR2 YFSETQ. This CDR3 has 13 residues. Written as DNA, the CDR3 is TGCGCCAGCAGGGAGAAGGACACCGGGGAGCTGTTTTTT. Translating it yields CASREKDTGELFF.

This chain links TRBV7-6 with TRBJ2-5; 7 bases agree with TRBD2. Trimming took 8 bases from V and 5 from J; bases not matched to a gene: 14. The CDR3 runs 15 residues. Germline V gene sequence: CDR1 SGHVS, CDR2 FNYEAQ. The CDR3 here is CASQKGPGGTETQYF. CDR3 nucleotide sequence: TGTGCCAGCCAAAAAGGGCCGGGGGGTACGGAGACCCAGTACTTC.

This rearrangement joins TRBV10-1 to TRBJ1-1, with D uncertain. The germline gives CDR1 WNHNN, CDR2 SYGVQD (reference sequence). CDR3 length: 12 amino acids. Trimming removed 8 bases at V and 3 bases at J, with 10 bases between. The CDR3 region is CASGHQDTEAFF. CDR3 coding DNA: TGCGCCAGCGGCCATCAGGACACTGAAGCTTTCTTT.

The rearrangement uses TRBV7-9 and TRBJ2-3; the D gene is possibly TRBD2 (6 bases). The CDR3 consists of 16 residues. Germline assignment: CDR1 SEHNR and CDR2 FQNEAQ (reference sequence). Trimming cost V 5 bases and J 1 base, with 16 bases left between them. The DNA of the CDR3 is TGTGCCAGCAGCCCTCCAGGGCGGGGCGGCACAGATACGCAGTATTTT. It encodes CASSPPGRGGTDTQYF.

The rearrangement joins TRBV19 to TRBJ1-1; a weak D match, TRBD1 (6 bases). Looked up from germline, CDR1 is LNHDA and CDR2 is SQIVND (reference sequence). The CDR3 has 14 amino acids. V gave up 1 base and J gave up 1 base, with 7 bases separating them. This CDR3 is CASSIVGQNTEAFF. As DNA, the CDR3 is TGTGCCAGTAGTATAGTGGGACAGAACACTGAAGCTTTCTTT.